Below, 7 T cell receptor beta chains from the same sample are listed, as sequenced in a study of blood T cell repertoires in COVID-19. Some clones are missing from TCRdb's copy, which holds only in-frame ones; the method was immunoSEQ multiplex PCR. The sample contains some 170,000 clones, roughly 82% of which appear only once. Material for sequencing was peripheral blood. These TCRs come from a woman in her 70s with acute or convalescent COVID-19.

Only a few counts were recorded for this clone. The chain links TRBV5-4 to TRBJ2-5; D might be TRBD1 (6 bases). The germline gives CDR1 SGHNT, CDR2 YYREEE (reference sequence). Deletions cut 5 bases from V and 5 bases from J, with 10 bases between. This CDR3 spans 12 amino acids. The CDR3 nucleotides read TGTGCCAGCAGTTTGAGGGGGGAGACCCAGTACTTC. Its protein product is CASSLRGETQYF.

A few counts support this clone. This chain links TRBV5-4 with TRBJ2-7; 11 bases agree with TRBD2. V lost 0 bases and J lost 2; bases outside the gene matches: 4. Germline CDR1 and CDR2: SGHNT and YYREEE (reference sequence). The CDR3 loop spans 16 amino acids. The CDR3 sequence: CASSLEPGLAAYEQYF. The CDR3 DNA sequence: TGTGCCAGCAGCTTGGAGCCGGGACTAGCGGCCTACGAGCAGTACTTC.

The chain carries TRBV9 and TRBJ2-3, with TRBD1 identical over 8 bases. Germline values: CDR1 SGDLS, CDR2 YYNGEE. This CDR3 comprises 15 residues. V gave up 0 bases and J gave up 5 bases; unmatched junction bases: 5. This chain's CDR3 is CASSVGRGRIDTQYF. The CDR3 nucleotides read TGTGCCAGCAGCGTAGGCAGGGGGCGTATAGATACGCAGTATTTT. Supplemented by reference TRBV9 and TRBJ2-3, the full variable domain reads DSGVTQTPKHLITATGQRVTLRCSPRSGDLSVYWYQQSLDQGLQFLIQYYNGEERAKGNILERFSAQQFPDLHSELNLSSLELGDSALYFCASSVGRGRIDTQYFGPGTRLTVL.

V gene TRBV9 combines with J gene TRBJ1-1; D gene uncertain. Trimming removed 3 bases at V and 0 bases at J, with 12 bases between. This CDR3 is 15 amino acids long. Germline V gene sequence: CDR1 SGDLS, CDR2 YYNGEE. CDR3 DNA: TGTGCCAGCAGCGCCCAAGTAGATTTGAACACTGAAGCTTTCTTT. This encodes CASSAQVDLNTEAFF.

The rearrangement links TRBV29-1 to TRBJ2-6; the D is unclear. Germline assignment: CDR1 SQVTM and CDR2 ANQGSEA. V lost 2 bases, J lost 1 base, and 9 bases lay in between. The length of the CDR3 is 15 residues. The DNA of the CDR3 is TGCAGCGTTGAATATTTATCGTCTGGGGCCAACGTCCTGACTTTC. The encoded protein is CSVEYLSSGANVLTF. The variable domain in full, with the rest retrieved from reference TRBV29-1 and TRBJ2-6, is SAVISQKPSRDICQRGTSLTIQCQVDSQVTMMFWYRQQPGQSLTLIATANQGSEATYESGFVIDKFPISRPNLTFSTLTVSNMSPEDSSIYLCSVEYLSSGANVLTFGAGSRLTVL.

The chain couples TRBV4-3 to TRBJ1-1; 8 bases fit TRBD1. Trimming removed 0 bases from V and 3 bases from J; junction bases left unmatched: 3. Germline assignment: CDR1 LGHNA and CDR2 YSLEER. The CDR3 length is 15 residues. The CDR3 DNA follows: TGCGCCAGCAGCCAAGACTCGACAGGGGACACTGAAGCTTTCTTT. Protein: CASSQDSTGDTEAFF.

The chain carries TRBV14 and TRBJ2-7; weak D call: TRBD2 (5 bases). The CDR3 length is 14 residues. The V gene's germline CDR1 is SGHDN and CDR2 FVKESK. The V and J ends lost 4 bases and 2 bases respectively, with 12 bases between them. This chain's CDR3 is CASSRAAIPYEQYF. The CDR3 DNA reads as TGTGCCAGCAGCCGAGCGGCCATACCCTACGAGCAGTACTTC.